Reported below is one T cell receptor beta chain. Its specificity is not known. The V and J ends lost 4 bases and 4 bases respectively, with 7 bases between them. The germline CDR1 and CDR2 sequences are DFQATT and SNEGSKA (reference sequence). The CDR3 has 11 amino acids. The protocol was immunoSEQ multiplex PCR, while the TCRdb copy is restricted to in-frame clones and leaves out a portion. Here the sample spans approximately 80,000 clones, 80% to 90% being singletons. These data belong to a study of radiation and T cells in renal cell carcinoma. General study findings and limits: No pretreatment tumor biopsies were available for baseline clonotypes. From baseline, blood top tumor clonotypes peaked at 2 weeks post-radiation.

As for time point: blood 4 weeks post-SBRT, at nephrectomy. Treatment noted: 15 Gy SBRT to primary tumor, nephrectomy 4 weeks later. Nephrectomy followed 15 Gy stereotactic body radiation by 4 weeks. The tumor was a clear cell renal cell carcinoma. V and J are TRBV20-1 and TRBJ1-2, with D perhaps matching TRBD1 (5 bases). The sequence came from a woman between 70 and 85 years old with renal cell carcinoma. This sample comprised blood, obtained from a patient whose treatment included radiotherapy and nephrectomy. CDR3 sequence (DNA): TGCAGTGCTACAGGGAGCTATGGCTACACCTTC. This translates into CSATGSYGYTF.